The rows below give T cell receptor beta chains drawn from one sample of a study of shared clonotypes between healthy human individuals. Clones were read by immunoSEQ multiplex PCR, and TCRdb kept only the in-frame ones, dropping some. The table has 450,000 to 700,000 clones, around 95% seen once. The sample consisted of naive CD8+ T cells sorted from blood. The receptor set was obtained from a woman younger than 45 in good health. Both conserved end residues are part of each CDR3. D genes are given only for firm matches. Clone size is shown for a subset of rows, as once, few, many or a class of expanded clone.

CDR3 length: 20
clone size: -
D gene: -
V gene: TRBV21-1
J gene: TRBJ2-7
CDR3 DNA: TGTGCCAGCAGCAAAGTCGAGACAAATTCTAGCGGAGTCAGCTCCTACGAGCAGTACTTC
CDR3 protein: CASSKVETNSSGVSSYEQYF

CDR3 length: 15
clone size: -
D gene: TRBD2
V gene: TRBV5-6
J gene: TRBJ2-3
CDR3 DNA: TGTGCCAGCAGCTTTACGGGAGGCGGGGTGGATACGCAGTATTTT
CDR3 protein: CASSFTGGGVDTQYF

CDR3 length: 15
clone size: -
D gene: TRBD1
V gene: TRBV29-1
J gene: TRBJ2-2
CDR3 DNA: TGCAGCGTTCCCAGGGACAGGGGGCAATCCGGGGAGCTGTTTTTT
CDR3 protein: CSVPRDRGQSGELFF

CDR3 length: 14
clone size: once
D gene: TRBD1
V gene: TRBV7-8
J gene: TRBJ1-1
CDR3 DNA: TGTGCCAGCAGCACGACAGGGGAGGGTACTGAAGCTTTCTTT
CDR3 protein: CASSTTGEGTEAFF

CDR3 length: 12
clone size: -
D gene: -
V gene: TRBV5-6
J gene: TRBJ1-1
CDR3 DNA: TGTGCCAGCAGCTTCGTTTCCACTGAAGCTTTCTTT
CDR3 protein: CASSFVSTEAFF

CDR3 length: 14
clone size: -
D gene: -
V gene: TRBV5-6
J gene: TRBJ2-1
CDR3 DNA: TGTGCCAGCAGCTTGGGTTTTGCCTACAATGAGCAGTTCTTC
CDR3 protein: CASSLGFAYNEQFF

CDR3 length: 13
clone size: -
D gene: -
V gene: TRBV15
J gene: TRBJ2-4
CDR3 DNA: TGTGCCACCAGCAGCCCAGGGGAAAACATTCAGTACTTC
CDR3 protein: CATSSPGENIQYF

CDR3 length: 14
clone size: -
D gene: -
V gene: TRBV28
J gene: TRBJ2-7
CDR3 DNA: TGTGCCAGCAGTTTGTCAGGGGTCGCCTACGAGCAGTACTTC
CDR3 protein: CASSLSGVAYEQYF

CDR3 length: 13
clone size: -
D gene: -
V gene: TRBV29-1
J gene: TRBJ2-4
CDR3 DNA: TGCAGCGTTGTATGGGACAACCGAAACATTCAGTACTTC
CDR3 protein: CSVVWDNRNIQYF

CDR3 length: 18
clone size: -
D gene: TRBD2
V gene: TRBV14
J gene: TRBJ2-7
CDR3 DNA: TGTGCCAGCAGCAAAGTACTAGCGGGAGGGCAGTTTTCCTACGAGCAGTACTTC
CDR3 protein: CASSKVLAGGQFSYEQYF

CDR3 length: 17
clone size: -
D gene: TRBD1
V gene: TRBV5-1
J gene: TRBJ2-2
CDR3 DNA: TGCGCCAGCAGCTTGTCAGTAGGACAGGGGACCTCCGGGGAGCTGTTTTTT
CDR3 protein: CASSLSVGQGTSGELFF

CDR3 length: 15
clone size: -
D gene: -
V gene: TRBV27
J gene: TRBJ2-1
CDR3 DNA: TGTGCCAGCAGTTTATCTCAGGGATTTTACAATGAGCAGTTCTTC
CDR3 protein: CASSLSQGFYNEQFF

CDR3 length: 16
clone size: -
D gene: TRBD2
V gene: TRBV15
J gene: TRBJ2-5
CDR3 DNA: TGTGCCACCAGCAGTGGGACTAGCGCCTACCAAGAGACCCAGTACTTC
CDR3 protein: CATSSGTSAYQETQYF

CDR3 length: 16
clone size: -
D gene: -
V gene: TRBV27
J gene: TRBJ2-6
CDR3 DNA: TGTGCCAGCAGTTTATCAGAGGGTTCAGGGGCCAACGTCCTGACTTTC
CDR3 protein: CASSLSEGSGANVLTF

CDR3 length: 16
clone size: -
D gene: TRBD2
V gene: TRBV4-2
J gene: TRBJ2-3
CDR3 DNA: TGTGCCAGCAGCTCTTGGACTAGCGGATTCACAGATACGCAGTATTTT
CDR3 protein: CASSSWTSGFTDTQYF

CDR3 length: 15
clone size: once
D gene: TRBD1
V gene: TRBV5-1
J gene: TRBJ2-7
CDR3 DNA: TGCGCCAGCAGGCAACGAGGGACAGGGGCCTACGAGCAGTACTTC
CDR3 protein: CASRQRGTGAYEQYF